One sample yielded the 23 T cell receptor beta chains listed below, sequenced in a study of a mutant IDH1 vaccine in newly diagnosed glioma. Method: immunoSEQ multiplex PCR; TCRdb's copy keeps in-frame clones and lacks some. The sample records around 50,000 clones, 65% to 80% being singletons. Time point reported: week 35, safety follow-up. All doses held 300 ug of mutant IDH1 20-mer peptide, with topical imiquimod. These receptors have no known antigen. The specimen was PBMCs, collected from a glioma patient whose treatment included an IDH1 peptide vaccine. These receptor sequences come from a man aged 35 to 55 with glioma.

Here the CDR3 reads CSVSRTGGSGANVLTF. CDR3 bases: TGCAGCGTTTCGAGGACAGGGGGGAGTGGGGCCAACGTCCTGACTTTC. V is TRBV29-1 and J is TRBJ2-6, with 10 bases identical to TRBD1. CDR1 and CDR2 (germline): SQVTM, ANQGSEA. This CDR3 comprises 16 residues. V shed 5 bases, J shed 3 bases, and the junction held 7 bases outside the gene matches.

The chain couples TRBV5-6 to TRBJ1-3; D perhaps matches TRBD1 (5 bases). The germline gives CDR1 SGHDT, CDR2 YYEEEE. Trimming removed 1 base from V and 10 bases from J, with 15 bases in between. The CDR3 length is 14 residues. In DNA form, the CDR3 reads TGTGCCAGCAGCTTGTTTCAGGGAAGGGAGACCATATATTTT. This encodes CASSLFQGRETIYF.

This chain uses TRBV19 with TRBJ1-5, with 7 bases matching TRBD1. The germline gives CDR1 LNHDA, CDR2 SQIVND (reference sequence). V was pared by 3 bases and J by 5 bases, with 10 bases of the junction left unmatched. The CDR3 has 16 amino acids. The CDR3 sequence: CASSIAFRDRHQPQHF. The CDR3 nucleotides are TGTGCCAGTAGTATTGCCTTCCGGGACAGACATCAGCCCCAGCATTTT. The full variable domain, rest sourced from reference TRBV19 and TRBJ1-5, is DGGITQSPKYLFRKEGQNVTLSCEQNLNHDAMYWYRQDPGQGLRLIYYSQIVNDFQKGDIAEGYSVSREKKESFPLTVTSAQKNPTAFYLCASSIAFRDRHQPQHFGDGTRLSIL.

The chain's CDR3 is CATDAGNQPQHF. In DNA, the CDR3 is TGTGCCACGGACGCAGGCAATCAGCCCCAGCATTTT. V usage is TRBV19 and J usage is TRBJ1-5; D is undetermined. V was trimmed by 10 bases and J by 2 bases, leaving 9 bases between them. There are 12 residues in the CDR3. The germline V gene encodes CDR1 LNHDA and CDR2 SQIVND (reference sequence).

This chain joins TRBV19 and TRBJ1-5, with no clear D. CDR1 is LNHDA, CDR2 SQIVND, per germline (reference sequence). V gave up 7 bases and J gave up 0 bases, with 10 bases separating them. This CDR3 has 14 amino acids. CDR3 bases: TGTGCCAGTATGCGGATCAATAGCAATCAGCCCCAGCATTTT. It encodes CASMRINSNQPQHF.

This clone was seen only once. The CDR3 DNA reads TGCGCCAGCAGCCAACCGACAGGGAAGTTAGCAGATACGCAGTATTTT. Its protein is CASSQPTGKLADTQYF. The chain links TRBV4-1 to TRBJ2-3; 7 bases are shared with TRBD1. The CDR3 runs to 16 residues. Germline loops: CDR1 MGHRA, CDR2 YSYEKL. After removal of 2 bases from V and 4 bases from J, the junction contained 9 bases not matched to a gene.

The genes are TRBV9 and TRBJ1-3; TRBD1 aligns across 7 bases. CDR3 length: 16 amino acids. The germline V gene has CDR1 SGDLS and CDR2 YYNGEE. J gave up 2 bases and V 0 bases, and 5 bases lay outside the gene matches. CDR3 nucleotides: TGTGCCAGCAGCGTAGCCACAGGGGAAGCTGGAAACACCATATATTTT. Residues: CASSVATGEAGNTIYF.

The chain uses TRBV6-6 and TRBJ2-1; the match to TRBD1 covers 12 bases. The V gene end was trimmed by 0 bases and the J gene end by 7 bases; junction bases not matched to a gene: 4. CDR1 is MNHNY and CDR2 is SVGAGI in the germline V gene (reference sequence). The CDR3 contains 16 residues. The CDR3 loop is CASSYSSGQGANEQFF. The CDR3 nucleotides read TGTGCCAGCAGTTACTCGTCGGGACAGGGGGCAAATGAGCAGTTCTTC.

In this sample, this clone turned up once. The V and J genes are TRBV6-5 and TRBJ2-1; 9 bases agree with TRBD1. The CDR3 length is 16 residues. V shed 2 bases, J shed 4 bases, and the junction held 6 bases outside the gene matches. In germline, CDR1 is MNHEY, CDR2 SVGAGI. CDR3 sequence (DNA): TGTGCCAGCAGTTACGTGACAGGGGGTTTTTACAATGAGCAGTTCTTC. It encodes CASSYVTGGFYNEQFF.

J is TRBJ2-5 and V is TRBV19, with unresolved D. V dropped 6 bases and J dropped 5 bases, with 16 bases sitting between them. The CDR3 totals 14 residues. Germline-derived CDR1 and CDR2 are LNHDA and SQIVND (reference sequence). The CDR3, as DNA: TGTGCCAGTAGCCCTGGCGGAAATTTGGAGACCCAGTACTTC. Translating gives CASSPGGNLETQYF.

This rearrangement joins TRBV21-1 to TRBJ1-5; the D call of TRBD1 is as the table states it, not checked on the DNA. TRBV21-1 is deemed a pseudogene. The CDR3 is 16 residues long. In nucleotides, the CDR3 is TGTGCCAGCAGCAAAGAAGACGAGGGGGGCAATCAGCCCCAGCATTTT. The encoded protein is CASSKEDEGGNQPQHF.

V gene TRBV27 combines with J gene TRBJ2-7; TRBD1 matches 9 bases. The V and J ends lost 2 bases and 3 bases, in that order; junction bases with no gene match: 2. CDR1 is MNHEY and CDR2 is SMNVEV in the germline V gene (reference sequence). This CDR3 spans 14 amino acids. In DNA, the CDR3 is TGTGCCAGCAGTTTAGGGACAGGGTTCTACGAGCAGTACTTC. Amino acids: CASSLGTGFYEQYF.

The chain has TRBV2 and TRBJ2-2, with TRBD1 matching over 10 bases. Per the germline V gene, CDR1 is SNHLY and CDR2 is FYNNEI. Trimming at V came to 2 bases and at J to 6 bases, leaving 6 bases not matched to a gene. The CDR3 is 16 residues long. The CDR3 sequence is CASSELGTGVAGELFF. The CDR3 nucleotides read TGTGCCAGCAGTGAATTAGGGACAGGGGTCGCCGGGGAGCTGTTTTTT.

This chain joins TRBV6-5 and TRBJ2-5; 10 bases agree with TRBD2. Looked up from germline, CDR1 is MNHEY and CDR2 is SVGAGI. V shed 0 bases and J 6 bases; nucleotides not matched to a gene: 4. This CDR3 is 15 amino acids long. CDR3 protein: CASSYSAGGRKTQYF. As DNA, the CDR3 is TGTGCCAGCAGTTACTCAGCGGGGGGGCGAAAGACCCAGTACTTC.

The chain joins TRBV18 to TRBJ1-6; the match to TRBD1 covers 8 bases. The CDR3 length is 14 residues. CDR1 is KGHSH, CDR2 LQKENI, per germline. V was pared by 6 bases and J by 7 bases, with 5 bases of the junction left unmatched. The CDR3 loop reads CASSADRGNSPLHF. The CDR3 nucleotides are TGTGCCAGCTCCGCCGACAGGGGAAATTCACCCCTCCACTTT. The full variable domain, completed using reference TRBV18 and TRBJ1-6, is NAGVMQNPRHLVRRRGQEARLRCSPMKGHSHVYWYRQLPEEGLKFMVYLQKENIIDESGMPKERFSAEFPKEGPSILRIQQVVRGDSAAYFCASSADRGNSPLHFGNGTRLTVT.

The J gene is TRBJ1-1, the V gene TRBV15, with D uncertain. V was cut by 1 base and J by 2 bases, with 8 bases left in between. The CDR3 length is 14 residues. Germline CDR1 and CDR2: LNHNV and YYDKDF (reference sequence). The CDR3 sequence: CATSRAGSNTEAFF. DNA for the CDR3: TGTGCCACCAGCAGAGCGGGCAGTAACACTGAAGCTTTCTTT.

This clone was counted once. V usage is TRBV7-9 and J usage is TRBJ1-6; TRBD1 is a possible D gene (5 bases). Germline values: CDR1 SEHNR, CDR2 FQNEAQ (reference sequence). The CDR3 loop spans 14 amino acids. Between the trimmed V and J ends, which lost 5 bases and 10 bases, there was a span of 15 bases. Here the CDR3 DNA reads TGTGCCAGCAGCCGAGACAGTCTAGGGTCACCCCTCCACTTT. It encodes CASSRDSLGSPLHF.

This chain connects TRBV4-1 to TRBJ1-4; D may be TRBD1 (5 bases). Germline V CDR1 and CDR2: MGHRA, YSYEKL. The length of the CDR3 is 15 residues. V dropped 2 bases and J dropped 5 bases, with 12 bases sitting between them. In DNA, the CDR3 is TGCGCCAGCAGCCAAACAGGAATTGAGAATGAAAAACTGTTTTTT. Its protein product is CASSQTGIENEKLFF.

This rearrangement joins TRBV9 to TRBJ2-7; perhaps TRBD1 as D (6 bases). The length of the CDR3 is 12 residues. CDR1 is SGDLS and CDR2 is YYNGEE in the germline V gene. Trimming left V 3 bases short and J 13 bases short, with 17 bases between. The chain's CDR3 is CASSDELTGYYF. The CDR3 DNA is TGTGCCAGCAGCGATGAACTGACAGGCTACTACTTC.

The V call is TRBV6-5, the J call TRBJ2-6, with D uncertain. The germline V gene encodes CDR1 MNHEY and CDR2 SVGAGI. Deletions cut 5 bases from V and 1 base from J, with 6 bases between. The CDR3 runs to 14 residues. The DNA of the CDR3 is TGTGCCAGCAGTGGTGATTCTGGGGCCAACGTCCTGACTTTC. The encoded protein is CASSGDSGANVLTF.

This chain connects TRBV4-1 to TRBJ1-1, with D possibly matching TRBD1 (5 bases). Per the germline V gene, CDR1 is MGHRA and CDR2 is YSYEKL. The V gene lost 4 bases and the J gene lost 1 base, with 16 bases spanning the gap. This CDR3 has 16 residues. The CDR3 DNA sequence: TGCGCCAGCAGCCCCGACGGGGCGGGGAAGAACACTGAAGCTTTCTTT. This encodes CASSPDGAGKNTEAFF.

The CDR3 protein is CASLTGKNTEAFF. CDR3 nucleotide sequence: TGTGCCAGCTTGACAGGGAAGAACACTGAAGCTTTCTTT. The J gene is TRBJ1-1, the V gene TRBV21-1; the listed D gene, TRBD1, was not tested against the DNA. TRBV21-1 is shown as a pseudogene. The CDR3 totals 13 residues.

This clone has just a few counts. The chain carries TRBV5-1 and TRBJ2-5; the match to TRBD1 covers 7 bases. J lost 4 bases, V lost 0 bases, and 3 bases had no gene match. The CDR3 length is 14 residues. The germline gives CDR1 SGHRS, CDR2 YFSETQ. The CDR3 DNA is TGCGCCAGCAGCTTGGGTACAGGGGTAGAGACCCAGTACTTC. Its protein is CASSLGTGVETQYF.